The clone carrying this T cell receptor (beta chain) occurred a few times. What it recognizes is unknown. The sample is drawn from a study of blood T cells in healthy people across ages. Isolating PBMCs gave at least 6 million of these cells per sample. A second about 6 to 11 cycle PCR used barcoded and J-beta primers. Via MiXCR, TCRdb re-called the 5' RACE reads, giving one row per CDR3 protein. The table lists almost 550,000 distinct CDR3 sequences, 24% of them singletons. Regarding the study as a whole: Without sorted subsets, naive and antigen-experienced compartments could not be conclusively compared. Per million T cells, the diversity of TCR beta decreased roughly linearly as age advanced.

This same sample was also part of a study on T cells of mothers and their children.

This receptor was obtained from a boy aged 5-17 years in good health. Sequenced: blood.

CDR3 sequence: CASSSRLAGRTYEQYF. Here the CDR3 DNA reads TGCGCCAGCAGCTCCAGACTAGCGGGGCGTACCTACGAGCAGTACTTC. The chain joins TRBV5-1 to TRBJ2-7; 11 positions match TRBD2. The CDR3 is 16 residues long. V shed 3 bases and J 2 bases; nucleotides not matched to a gene: 7. Germline loops: CDR1 SGHRS, CDR2 YFSETQ.